This T cell receptor beta chain derives from a study of T cells expressing NK-cell markers. About the research overall: Investigators obtained TCR beta repertoires from sorted CD3+CD56+NKG2C+, CD3+CD56+NKG2C- and CD3+CD56-NKG2C+ T cells.

Findings and limits, study-wide: Whether expanded NKG2C+ T cell clones were HCMV specific stayed uncertain. Of the CD8+ T cell pool in 5 to 7 donors, about 1.0-7.0% was accounted for by dominant NKG2C+ clonotypes.

What made the TCR beta cDNA was 5'RACE template switching with UMIs. With the 5' RACE reads reprocessed, TCRdb shows one record per CDR3 protein and no DNA. The ten most abundant clones cover 3.5% to 4.5% of a sample with approximately 550,000 distinct CDR3 sequences. As for this clonotype: Antigen unknown.

Germline loops: CDR1 SGHKS, CDR2 YYEKEE (reference sequence). The CDR3 is made up of 16 amino acids. The sequenced sample was blood T cells: a sorted CD56 or NKG2C T cell subset, CD4+ or CD8+ T cells, or bulk PBMC T cells (not recorded which). The chain is built from TRBV5-5 and TRBJ2-1; the D gene TCRdb calls, TRBD2, cannot be checked with no DNA. The clonotype originates from a man between 18 and 35 years old in good health. The CDR3 sequence is CASTMRPGLAHNEQFF. The complete variable domain, with remaining parts taken from reference TRBV5-5 and TRBJ2-1, reads DAGVTQSPTHLIKTRGQQVTLRCSPISGHKSVSWYQQVLGQGPQFIFQYYEKEERGRGNFPDRFSARQFPNYSSELNVNALLLGDSALYLCASTMRPGLAHNEQFFGPGTRLTVL.